The entry below gives a single T cell receptor (beta chain) sequence along with its context. No antigen is known for it. This specimen comes from a study of cytomegalovirus exposure and HLA in healthy donors. Overall study results and limits: Rarity marked most TCR sequences, yet some public TCRs occurred in many donors. In a later analysis, HLA-C alleles had the fewest associated TCRs, DRB1 alleles the most. Prior analysis indicated that the majority of TCR beta V segments exhibited productivity approximately 87% or approximately 30% of the time.

PCR amplification relied on 60 Vbeta primers (plus 13 Jbeta primers). Libraries were prepared by immunoSEQ multiplex PCR; TCRdb keeps only in-frame clonotypes and omits some of them. The repertoire holds around 140,000 clones, with 78% as singletons. CDR1 and CDR2 from the germline V gene are LNHDA and SQIVND (reference sequence). V lost 3 bases, J lost 11 bases, and 19 bases lay in between. The CDR3 has 14 residues. Sequencing was performed on PBMCs. The clonotype was recovered from a woman aged 18-35 years in good health and CMV-seronegative. The chain joins TRBV19 to TRBJ1-1; D might be TRBD1 (5 bases). The CDR3: CASSMMGLITEAFF. The DNA for the CDR3 is TGTGCCAGTAGTATGATGGGGCTTATTACCGAGGCTTTCTTT. Full variable domain (remainder filled in from reference TRBV19 and TRBJ1-1): DGGITQSPKYLFRKEGQNVTLSCEQNLNHDAMYWYRQDPGQGLRLIYYSQIVNDFQKGDIAEGYSVSREKKESFPLTVTSAQKNPTAFYLCASSMMGLITEAFFGQGTRLTVV.